The source of this T cell receptor delta chain is a study of DNA immune sequencing with unique molecular identifiers (TCRdb year 2020). For the study in its entirety: Immunomagnetic cell separation was used to enrich gammadelta T cells from buffy coats, and the genomic DNA of the enriched gammadelta T cells was then sequenced. gammadelta T cells were enriched from PBMC of under 11 healthy individuals by fluorescence-activated cell sorting. To compare enriched with non-enriched material, around 100 ng of enriched gammadelta T-cell DNA and approximately 1 ug of non-enriched PBMC DNA were sequenced. An ultrasensitive DNA-based TRD repertoire sequencing method using PCR-introduced unique molecular identifiers was developed and validated in the study. Validation of the method was performed on synthetic reference molecules and on blood samples from healthy individuals. Healthy individuals were used as donors, and sorted peripheral blood gammadelta T cells were profiled from approximately 10 of these donors.

The investigation overall reported the following: TRD repertoire diversity differed among healthy donors, and several donors were highly oligoclonal, with the top 5 clonotypes making up more than half of productive molecules. Among clonotypes in healthy donors, the most frequent TRD rearrangement was TRDV2 paired with TRDJ1. Novel TRD sequences not targeted by the primers cannot be detected by the primer-based approach.

As concerns this clone: Its recognized antigen is unknown. The protein TCRdb gives is from a much larger clone and does not agree with this DNA's translation at residue 6, likely a read error; the protein shown here comes from the DNA.

The germline V gene provides CDR1 TSWWSYY and CDR2 QGS. From cysteine to phenylalanine, the CDR3 is 24 amino acids long. The DNA shown is the 72-base CDR3, in frame from base 1. V trim: 2 bases; J trim: 0 bases; unmatched bases: 28. The library was obtained by multiplex PCR. A 32-plex assay with primers for all 8 TRDV and 4 TRDJ genes covering the CDR3 was used to amplify genomic DNA. A 12-nucleotide UMI was attached over roughly 3 barcoding PCR cycles, and a second PCR was then run with Illumina adapter primers. AMPure XP beads were used to purify the libraries, and library quality was checked on a Fragment Analyzer using the HS NGS Fragment kit. The sequencing was run with an Illumina MiniSeq mid-output kit, including about 20% PhiX, and 150 cycles of paired-end reads. Per the source publication's procedure: MIGEC version 1.2.9 was used to process the reads, grouping reads by UMI and building error-corrected consensus sequences. Modified VDJtools version 1.2.1 scripts and the tcR R package were used for post-processing. TCRdb called clones afresh from the public reads with CATT; identical DNA rows were later merged. TCRdb, not the authors, supplied the V and J calls. This sample holds 630 or so delta-chain clones; roughly 15% were observed only once. The ten largest clonotypes hold more than 65% of the sample.

Sequencing was performed on gamma-delta T cells from PBMCs. This chain joins TRDV1 to TRDJ1, with 9 bases aligning to TRDD3. TCRdb does not report a J gene; here it was assigned by matching the DNA to germline references. The clonotype comes from a human donor in good health. In nucleotides, the sequence is TGTGCTCTTGGGGAAGTGTCTAGAGGTCACCCGCTGGGGGATCGAGGAAGGTACACCGATAAACTCATCTTT. Its coded protein is CALGEVSRGHPLGDRGRYTDKLIF.